This is a list of T cell receptor beta chains from one sample in a study of blood T cell repertoires in COVID-19. This table comes from immunoSEQ multiplex PCR, and its TCRdb copy is limited to in-frame clones, with some not included. The sample holds more than 200,000 clones, under 90% seen once. Sequenced material: peripheral blood. These receptors originate from a woman aged 80 or over with COVID-19, enrolled during active disease. Both conserved end residues are part of each CDR3. A D gene is named only where the DNA matches it firmly. The size entry is marked missing in some rows and otherwise reads once, few, many or a size class.

V	J	D	size	CDR3	DNA
TRBV6-6	TRBJ1-1	TRBD1	.	CASSLQGARRSTEAFF	TGTGCCAGCAGTTTACAGGGGGCGCGTCGATCCACTGAAGCTTTCTTT
TRBV7-9	TRBJ2-5	TRBD2	.	CASSPILAEETQYF	TGTGCCAGCAGCCCAATACTAGCGGAAGAGACCCAGTACTTC
TRBV19	TRBJ1-6	.	.	CASSPAGRGNSPLHF	TGTGCCAGTAGCCCCGCAGGACGGGGTAATTCACCCCTCCACTTT
TRBV6-1	TRBJ1-1	TRBD1	.	CASSGTGQKKNTEAFF	TGTGCCAGCAGTGGGACAGGGCAGAAAAAGAACACTGAAGCTTTCTTT
TRBV6-2/TRBV6-3	TRBJ2-7	.	.	CASSYVTGRTYEQYF	TGTGCCAGCAGTTACGTTACAGGGAGAACCTACGAGCAGTACTTC
TRBV9	TRBJ2-7	TRBD2	few	CASSVGSGVHEQYF	TGTGCCAGCAGCGTAGGTAGCGGGGTCCACGAGCAGTACTTC
TRBV18	TRBJ2-3	TRBD1	.	CASSPPTGGGTDTQYF	TGTGCCAGCTCACCACCCACAGGGGGTGGCACAGATACGCAGTATTTT
TRBV6-2/TRBV6-3	TRBJ1-1	.	.	CASSYRLGGTEAFF	TGTGCCAGCAGTTACCGATTGGGGGGCACTGAAGCTTTCTTT
TRBV3-1/TRBV3-2	TRBJ1-2	.	.	CASSQDGGAKGYEGYTF	TGTGCCAGCAGCCAAGATGGGGGGGCCAAAGGCTATGAGGGCTACACCTTC
TRBV6-5	TRBJ1-3	.	.	CASSTQGLSGNTIYF	TGTGCCAGCAGTACACAGGGCTTATCTGGAAACACCATATATTTT
TRBV5-5	TRBJ1-2	.	.	CASSPTGLSNYGYTF	TGTGCCAGCAGCCCTACGGGACTGAGTAACTATGGCTACACCTTC
TRBV5-1	TRBJ2-7	.	.	CASSPWTANSYEQYF	TGCGCCAGCAGCCCCTGGACAGCGAACTCCTACGAGCAGTACTTC
TRBV24-1	TRBJ1-3	.	.	CATSDSRSSGNTIYF	TGTGCCACCAGTGATAGTCGGAGCTCTGGAAACACCATATATTTT
TRBV5-1	TRBJ2-2	TRBD1	.	CASSLPSGQGTGELFF	TGCGCCAGCAGCTTGCCTTCGGGACAGGGGACCGGGGAGCTGTTTTTT
TRBV11-2	TRBJ2-1	TRBD2	.	CASRTGGLAVVGEQFF	TGTGCCAGCCGAACCGGTGGGCTAGCGGTAGTTGGAGAGCAGTTCTTC
TRBV6-6	TRBJ1-6	TRBD1	once	CAGQGANNSPLHF	TGTGCCGGACAGGGAGCTAATAATTCACCCCTCCACTTT
TRBV7-8	TRBJ1-6	.	.	CASSYGQSSYNSPLHF	TGTGCCAGCAGCTACGGACAGAGCTCCTATAATTCACCCCTCCACTTT
TRBV19	TRBJ2-5	TRBD2	.	CASSSGGIQETQYF	TGTGCCAGTAGTAGCGGGGGGATACAAGAGACCCAGTACTTC
TRBV18	TRBJ1-1	.	.	CASSQTSGGTLNTEAFF	TGTGCCAGCTCACAAACCTCTGGAGGGACTTTGAACACTGAAGCTTTCTTT
TRBV2	TRBJ1-2	TRBD1	few	CASTGQGAGYGYTF	TGTGCCAGCACCGGACAGGGGGCGGGCTATGGCTACACCTTC
TRBV27	TRBJ2-7	TRBD2	.	CASSRLAGPLGEQYF	TGTGCCAGCAGCCGACTAGCGGGGCCATTGGGGGAGCAGTACTTC
TRBV7-2	TRBJ2-7	.	.	CASSLAAGDAYEQYF	TGTGCCAGCAGCTTAGCGGCAGGGGACGCCTACGAGCAGTACTTC
TRBV19	TRBJ1-2	.	.	CASSIEGRAYGYTF	TGTGCCAGTAGTATAGAAGGCAGAGCGTATGGCTACACCTTC
TRBV5-1	TRBJ1-4	.	few	CASSLFSSVGEKLFF	TGCGCCAGCAGCCTTTTCAGTAGTGTCGGGGAAAAACTGTTTTTT
TRBV7-3	TRBJ2-1	.	.	CASSFTPSSYNEQFF	TGTGCCAGCAGCTTCACACCTAGCTCCTACAATGAGCAGTTCTTC
TRBV18	TRBJ2-5	TRBD1	.	CASSPSGQPYQETQYF	TGTGCCAGCTCACCTTCGGGACAGCCTTACCAAGAGACCCAGTACTTC
TRBV2	TRBJ2-5	TRBD2	once	CASRLTSGGPQETQYF	TGTGCCAGCAGGCTGACTAGCGGGGGCCCCCAAGAGACCCAGTACTTC
TRBV19	TRBJ2-2	.	.	CASSILLAANTGELFF	TGTGCCAGTAGTATACTGTTAGCGGCGAACACCGGGGAGCTGTTTTTT